These 14 T cell receptor beta chains were all obtained from the same sample, sequenced in a study of cytomegalovirus exposure and HLA in healthy donors. PCR amplification relied on 60 Vbeta primers (plus 13 Jbeta primers). Assay: immunoSEQ multiplex PCR; the TCRdb copy retains only in-frame clones and omits some. The top ten clones hold approximately 2.5% of a sample with more than 150,000 clones, more than 75% of them seen once. The sample was PBMCs. The receptors shown here come from a woman aged 18-29 years in good health and CMV-seronegative.

This clone was picked up one time. The rearrangement joins TRBV19 to TRBJ2-5, with TRBD1 as a possible D gene (6 bases). Germline loops: CDR1 LNHDA, CDR2 SQIVND (reference sequence). CDR3 length: 14 amino acids. The V gene lost 3 bases and the J gene lost 1 base, with 9 bases spanning the gap. In nucleotides, the CDR3 is TGTGCCAGTAGTATCCGGACAGCCCAAGAGACCCAGTACTTC. It codes for CASSIRTAQETQYF.

The rearrangement links TRBV10-3 to TRBJ2-1; the match to TRBD2 covers 8 bases. The CDR3 has 13 amino acids. Per the germline V gene, CDR1 is ENHRY and CDR2 is SYGVKD. Unmatched junction bases numbered 5, after V lost 6 bases and J lost 7 bases. CDR3 residues: CAIRSGGANEQFF. The CDR3 coding sequence is TGTGCCATCAGGTCCGGGGGGGCGAATGAGCAGTTCTTC.

The count of this clone is one. This chain uses TRBV5-1 with TRBJ1-3; tentatively, D is TRBD1 (5 bases). V gave up 1 base and J gave up 4 bases, with 9 bases separating them. The CDR3 sequence is 14 residues long. The germline CDR1 and CDR2 sequences are SGHRS and YFSETQ. DNA of the CDR3: TGCGCCAGCAGCTTGTCAGGGTCAGGAAACACCATATATTTT. Encoded protein: CASSLSGSGNTIYF.

This chain uses TRBV4-1 with TRBJ1-2; D is unclear. Germline V gene data show CDR1 as MGHRA and CDR2 as YSYEKL. V was cut by 0 bases and J by 8 bases, with 13 bases left in between. The CDR3 is made up of 14 amino acids. CDR3 nucleotides: TGCGCCAGCAGCCAAGAAATGAAAAGGAGGGGCTACACCTTC. It encodes CASSQEMKRRGYTF.

The genes are TRBV7-9 and TRBJ2-5, with TRBD2 matching 8 bases. The CDR3 spans 15 residues. J lost 3 bases, V lost 2 bases, and 5 bases had no gene match. Per the germline V gene, CDR1 is SEHNR and CDR2 is FQNEAQ (reference sequence). As DNA, the CDR3 is TGTGCCAGCAGCTTACCGGGACTAGGGAAAGAGACCCAGTACTTC. This encodes CASSLPGLGKETQYF.

Here the CDR3 DNA reads TGTGCCAGCAGCCAAGCCCGCATGGGGCCTCTCTACGAGCAGTACTTC. This gives the protein CASSQARMGPLYEQYF. The chain uses TRBV14 and TRBJ2-7; possibly TRBD1 for D (5 bases). There are 16 residues in the CDR3. The germline gives CDR1 SGHDN, CDR2 FVKESK. V was cut by 1 base and J by 3 bases, with 16 bases left in between.

The chain has TRBV7-6 and TRBJ1-2; D remains unclear. CDR1 and CDR2 (germline): SGHVS, FNYEAQ. This CDR3 region has 19 residues. Trimming took off 1 base at V and 1 base at J, with 22 bases between the two ends. CDR3 in DNA: TGTGCCAGCAGCTTAGGGGTAAAAGGAAACCGACTCTTTAACTATGGCTACACCTTC. It yields the protein CASSLGVKGNRLFNYGYTF.

This clone has a handful of counts. The rearrangement uses TRBV5-4 and TRBJ2-5; 9 bases align to TRBD1. The CDR3 length is 15 residues. Unmatched junction bases numbered 8, after V lost 4 bases and J lost 4 bases. Germline assignment: CDR1 SGHNT and CDR2 YYREEE (reference sequence). The CDR3: CASSPPGQGVETQYF. The DNA of the CDR3 is TGTGCCAGCAGCCCTCCGGGACAGGGTGTAGAGACCCAGTACTTC.

The chain couples TRBV2 to TRBJ2-1; D remains unclear. The length of the CDR3 is 12 residues. With 7 bases removed from V and 4 bases from J, the gap between germline ends came to 8 bases. Germline V gives CDR1 SNHLY, CDR2 FYNNEI. The CDR3 coding sequence is TGTGCCAGCAAGTTAGAGTACAATGAGCAGTTCTTC. It is translated as CASKLEYNEQFF.

The chain joins TRBV19 to TRBJ2-7, with 7 bases that match TRBD1. The CDR3 extends over 14 amino acids. The germline V gene encodes CDR1 LNHDA and CDR2 SQIVND (reference sequence). V dropped 6 bases and J dropped 3; count of bases not matched to a gene: 8. The chain's CDR3 is CASRPDRVSYEQYF. In DNA, the CDR3 is TGTGCCAGTAGACCAGACAGGGTTAGCTACGAGCAGTACTTC.

This clone was counted only a few times. This CDR3 reads CASSAGILLTSNEKLFF. In DNA form, the CDR3 reads TGTGCCAGCAGCGCGGGAATCCTTCTGACTTCTAATGAAAAACTGTTTTTT. V is TRBV2 and J is TRBJ1-4; D is uncertain. This CDR3 is 17 amino acids long. The V end was cut by 6 bases, the J end by 3 bases, with 20 bases between. Germline V gives CDR1 SNHLY, CDR2 FYNNEI.

The genes are TRBV5-1 and TRBJ2-5; 11 bases are a match to TRBD1. Per the germline V gene, CDR1 is SGHRS and CDR2 is YFSETQ. The CDR3 loop spans 15 amino acids. With V trimmed by 3 bases and J by 1 base, 2 bases remained unmatched. This CDR3 is CASSWTGGGQETQYF. The CDR3 DNA is TGCGCCAGCAGCTGGACAGGGGGCGGCCAAGAGACCCAGTACTTC.

The chain joins TRBV18 to TRBJ2-7; D is perhaps TRBD1 (6 bases). The CDR3 is 14 amino acids. V was cut by 1 base and J by 2 bases, with 9 bases left in between. In germline, CDR1 is KGHSH, CDR2 LQKENI. The CDR3 DNA sequence: TGTGCCAGCTCACCACGCAGGGGTACCTACGAGCAGTACTTC. Its protein is CASSPRRGTYEQYF.

Regarding this clone: Its ends do not fully match the called genes, so a read error is possible. CDR3 coding DNA: TGTTCCAGCAGCCCCCTCAGGCAGGGGGTATACGAGCAGTACTTC. Its protein product is CSSSPLRQGVYEQYF. The rearrangement uses TRBV7-9 and TRBJ2-7, with 7 bases aligning to TRBD1. The CDR3 length is 15 residues. Germline CDR1 SEHNR, CDR2 FQNEAQ (reference sequence).